One sample yielded the 5 T cell receptor beta chains listed below, sequenced in a study of cytomegalovirus exposure and HLA in healthy donors (TCRdb year 2017). Library generation was performed with the immunoSEQ multiplex PCR assay. For the multiplex PCR, a mixture combining 60 forward primers for TCR Vbeta segments and 13 reverse primers for TCR Jbeta segments was used. TCRdb mirrors the immuneACCESS table, restricted to in-frame sequences. Some clones are absent from its copies; in checked studies, under half trace to an unresolved V gene, and the reason for the others is unknown. Across this sample there are around 130,000 clones, with 80% to 85% seen only once. The ten largest account for roughly 2.2% of the sample. The sample comprised PBMCs. The receptors stem from a middle-aged woman in good health and CMV-seronegative.

The CDR3 DNA reads as TGTGCCAGCAGTGACCGGGACAAGACACTCCGTAACACTGAAGCTTTCTTT. Its translation is CASSDRDKTLRNTEAFF. J is TRBJ1-1 and V is TRBV25-1, with D perhaps TRBD1 (6 bases). Trimming stripped 3 bases from V and 2 bases from J, with 19 bases between. This CDR3 has 17 residues. Germline V gives CDR1 MGHDK, CDR2 SYGVNS. The variable domain in full, completed from reference TRBV25-1 and TRBJ1-1, reads EADIYQTPRYLVIGTGKKITLECSQTMGHDKMYWYQQDPGMELHLIHYSYGVNSTEKGDLSSESTVSRIRTEHFPLTLESARPSHTSQYLCASSDRDKTLRNTEAFFGQGTRLTVV.

The chain employs TRBV5-1 and TRBJ2-7, with D perhaps TRBD2 (5 bases). Germline V gives CDR1 SGHRS, CDR2 YFSETQ. CDR3 length: 13 amino acids. V lost 4 bases and J lost 4, with 12 bases in between. This chain's CDR3 is CASSPDSIYEQYF. Here the CDR3 DNA reads TGCGCCAGCAGCCCGGACTCCATATACGAGCAGTACTTC.

The V and J genes are TRBV27 and TRBJ1-1, with D possibly TRBD1 on 6 matching bases. This CDR3 is 15 amino acids long. With 5 bases removed from V and 1 base from J, the gap between germline ends came to 14 bases. Germline loops: CDR1 MNHEY, CDR2 SMNVEV (reference sequence). CDR3 residues: CASSPRGTPNTEAFF. The DNA of the CDR3 is TGTGCCAGCAGTCCCAGGGGCACGCCGAACACTGAAGCTTTCTTT.

The chain is built from TRBV7-9 and TRBJ2-7; D call uncertain. Germline-derived CDR1 and CDR2 are SEHNR and FQNEAQ (reference sequence). V was pared by 7 bases and J by 3 bases, with 10 bases between. This CDR3 comprises 12 residues. DNA of the CDR3: TGTGCCAGCACCGATGCCTACTACGAGCAGTACTTC. It translates to CASTDAYYEQYF.

The chain couples TRBV2 to TRBJ1-5; perhaps TRBD1 as D (6 bases). The CDR3 is made up of 14 amino acids. Trimming cost V 5 bases and J 5 bases, with 13 bases left between them. Germline CDR1 reads SNHLY; CDR2 reads FYNNEI. The chain's CDR3 is CASSQQGADQPQHF. DNA of the CDR3: TGTGCCAGCAGTCAACAGGGAGCGGATCAGCCCCAGCATTTT.